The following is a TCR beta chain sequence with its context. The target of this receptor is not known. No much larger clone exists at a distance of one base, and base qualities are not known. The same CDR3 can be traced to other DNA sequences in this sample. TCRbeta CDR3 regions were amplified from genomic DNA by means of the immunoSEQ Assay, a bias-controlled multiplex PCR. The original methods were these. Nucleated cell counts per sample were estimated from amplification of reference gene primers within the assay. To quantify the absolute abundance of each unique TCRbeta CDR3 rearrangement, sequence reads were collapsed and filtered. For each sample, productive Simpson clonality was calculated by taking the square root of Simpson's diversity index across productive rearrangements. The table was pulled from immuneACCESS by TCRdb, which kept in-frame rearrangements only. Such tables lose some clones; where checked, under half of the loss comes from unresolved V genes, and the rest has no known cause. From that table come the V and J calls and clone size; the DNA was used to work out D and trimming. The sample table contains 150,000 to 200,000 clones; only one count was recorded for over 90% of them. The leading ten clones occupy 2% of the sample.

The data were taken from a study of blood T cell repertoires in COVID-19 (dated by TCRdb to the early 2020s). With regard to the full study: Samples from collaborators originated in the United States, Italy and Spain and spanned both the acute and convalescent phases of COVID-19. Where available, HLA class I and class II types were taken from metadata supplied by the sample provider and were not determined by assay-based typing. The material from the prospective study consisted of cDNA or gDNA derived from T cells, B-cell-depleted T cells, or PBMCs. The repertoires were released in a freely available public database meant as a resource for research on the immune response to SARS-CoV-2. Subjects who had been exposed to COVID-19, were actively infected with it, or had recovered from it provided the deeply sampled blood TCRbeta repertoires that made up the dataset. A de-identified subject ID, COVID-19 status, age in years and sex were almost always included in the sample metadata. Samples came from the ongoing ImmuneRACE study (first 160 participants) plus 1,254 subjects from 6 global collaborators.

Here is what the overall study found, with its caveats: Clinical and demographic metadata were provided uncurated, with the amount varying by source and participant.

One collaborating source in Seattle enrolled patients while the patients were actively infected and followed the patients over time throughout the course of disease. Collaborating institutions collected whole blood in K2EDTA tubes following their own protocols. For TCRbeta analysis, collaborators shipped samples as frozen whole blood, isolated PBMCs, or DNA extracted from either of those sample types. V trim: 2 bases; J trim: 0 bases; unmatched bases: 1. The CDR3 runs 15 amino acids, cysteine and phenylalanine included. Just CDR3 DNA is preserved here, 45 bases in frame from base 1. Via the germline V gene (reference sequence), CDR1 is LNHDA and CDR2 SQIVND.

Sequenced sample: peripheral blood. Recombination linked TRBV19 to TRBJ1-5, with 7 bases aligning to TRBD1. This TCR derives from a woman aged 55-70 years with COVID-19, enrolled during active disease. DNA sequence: TGTGCCAGTAGTATAACAGGGGATAGCAATCAGCCCCAGCATTTT. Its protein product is CASSITGDSNQPQHF. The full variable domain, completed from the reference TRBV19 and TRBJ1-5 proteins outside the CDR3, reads DGGITQSPKYLFRKEGQNVTLSCEQNLNHDAMYWYRQDPGQGLRLIYYSQIVNDFQKGDIAEGYSVSREKKESFPLTVTSAQKNPTAFYLCASSITGDSNQPQHFGDGTRLSIL.